This is a list of T cell receptor beta chains from one sample in a study of control samples from healthy donors and cancer patients. TCRdb's copy holds only in-frame clones and misses some; the assay was immunoSEQ multiplex PCR. The table shows some 120,000 clones, with 93% occurring only once. The sequencing sample was made of blood. The receptors shown here come from a young man in good health. Each CDR3 is given with its conserved first and last residue. A D gene is named only where the DNA matches it firmly. Some rows have no size entry. The others give once, few or many, or a class for an expanded clone.

D	V	J	size	CDR3	DNA
NA	TRBV6-5	TRBJ2-7	NA	CATTARNSYEQYF	TGTGCCACCACGGCGCGCAACTCCTACGAGCAGTACTTC
NA	TRBV6-4	TRBJ1-2	once	CASGGRLSYGYTF	TGTGCCAGCGGGGGGCGTCTTAGTTATGGCTACACCTTC
NA	TRBV23-1	TRBJ1-4	NA	CASSQTGGNEKLFF	TGCGCCAGCAGTCAGACAGGTGGTAATGAAAAACTGTTTTTT
TRBD1	TRBV11-2	TRBJ1-2	NA	CASSKQGKDYTF	TGTGCCAGCAGCAAACAGGGGAAAGACTACACCTTC
NA	TRBV2	TRBJ1-5	few	CASSDALESYDSNQPQHF	TGTGCCAGCAGTGACGCCCTTGAATCTTATGATAGCAATCAGCCCCAGCATTTT
NA	TRBV24-1	TRBJ2-3	once	CATSPTSLFTDTQYF	TGTGCCACCAGCCCCACTAGCTTATTCACAGATACGCAGTATTTT
NA	TRBV14	TRBJ2-7	few	CASSQTLSSYEQYF	TGTGCCAGCAGCCAAACCCTGAGCTCCTACGAGCAGTACTTC
TRBD1	TRBV7-9	TRBJ1-1	once	CASSHRTGMNTEAFF	TGTGCCAGCAGCCATCGGACAGGGATGAACACTGAAGCTTTCTTT
NA	TRBV5-1	TRBJ2-2	NA	CASSWGRGTGELFF	TGCGCCAGCAGCTGGGGCCGGGGCACCGGGGAGCTGTTTTTT
NA	TRBV7-9	TRBJ2-1	NA	CASSPVGTPREQFF	TGTGCCAGCAGCCCTGTTGGGACTCCAAGGGAGCAGTTCTTC
NA	TRBV9	TRBJ2-1	NA	CASSVTETDNEQFF	TGTGCCAGCAGCGTGACAGAGACCGACAATGAGCAGTTCTTC
NA	TRBV27	TRBJ1-2	NA	CASSSNYGYTF	TGTGCCAGCAGTTCGAACTATGGCTACACCTTC
NA	TRBV7-9	TRBJ2-3	NA	CASSSREANTDTQYF	TGTGCCAGCAGCTCGAGGGAGGCAAACACAGATACGCAGTATTTT
NA	TRBV6-5	TRBJ1-2	NA	CATAGAYGYTF	TGTGCCACGGCAGGGGCATATGGCTACACCTTC
NA	TRBV30	TRBJ1-4	NA	CAWSVPGTIEKLFF	TGTGCCTGGAGTGTCCCCGGGACAATTGAAAAACTGTTTTTT
NA	TRBV2	TRBJ1-2	NA	CASKTGTYGYTF	TGTGCCAGCAAGACTGGTACCTATGGCTACACCTTC
NA	TRBV9	TRBJ1-1	few	CASSAAGSTEAFF	TGTGCCAGCAGCGCCGCGGGGAGTACTGAAGCTTTCTTT